This paragraph covers one TCR beta chain sequence. This entry comes from a study of T-cell reconstitution after alpha-beta-depleted transplantation in children. The V gene lost 2 bases and the J gene lost 0 bases, with 12 bases spanning the gap. There are 15 residues in the CDR3. Germline CDR1 SQVTM, CDR2 ANQGSEA. Preparing the TCRbeta library involved the use of unique molecular identifiers. TCRdb recomputed calls from the PCR reads with MiXCR, one row per CDR3 protein. The sample lists approximately 340,000 distinct CDR3 sequences, about 9.3% occurring once. The material sequenced was PBMCs from the stem cell graft donor, taken from the stem cell graft. This TCR was sampled from a human donor who donated a stem cell graft to a child with acute lymphoblastic leukemia. The rearrangement joins TRBV29-1 to TRBJ2-3; D perhaps matches TRBD2 (5 bases). CDR3 sequence reads: CSVEPRETSTDTQYF. CDR3 DNA sequence: TGCAGCGTTGAACCTCGGGAAACCAGCACAGATACGCAGTATTTT.